Listed here is a single T cell receptor beta chain. Its antigen is unknown. The entry originates in a study of cytomegalovirus exposure and HLA in healthy donors. Findings of the study overall: In vitro testing confirmed a few CMV-associated chains as specific for CMV antigens. What TCR beta sequences reportedly achieved was accurate prediction of HLA-A and HLA-B alleles in most subjects.

Both 60 Vbeta primers and 13 Jbeta primers went into the PCR. Assay: immunoSEQ multiplex PCR; the TCRdb copy retains only in-frame clones and omits some. The sample carries a few hundred thousand clones, more than 60% recorded once. In nominal health when sampled, donors likely had unrecorded immune exposures nonetheless. The CDR3 runs to 14 residues. Trimming pared 5 bases from V and 3 bases from J, leaving 8 bases between. CDR1 SGHAT and CDR2 FQNNGV come from the germline V gene. Specimen: PBMCs. The TCR comes from a woman younger than 45 in good health and CMV-seronegative. The chain is built from TRBV11-2 and TRBJ1-6; tentative D call: TRBD1 (5 bases). CDR3 sequence reads: CASSPGNYNSPLHF. CDR3 in DNA: TGTGCCAGCAGCCCAGGGAACTATAATTCACCCCTCCACTTT.